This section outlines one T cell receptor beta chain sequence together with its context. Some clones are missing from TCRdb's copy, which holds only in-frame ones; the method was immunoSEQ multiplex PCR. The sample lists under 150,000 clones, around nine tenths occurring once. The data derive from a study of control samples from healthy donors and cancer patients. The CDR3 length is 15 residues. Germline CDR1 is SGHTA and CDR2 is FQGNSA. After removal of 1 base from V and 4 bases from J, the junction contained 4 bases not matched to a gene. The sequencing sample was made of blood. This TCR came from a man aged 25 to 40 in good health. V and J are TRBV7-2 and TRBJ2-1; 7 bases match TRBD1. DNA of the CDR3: TGTGCCAGCAGCTTAGAGGGGGCGCAATACAATGAGCAGTTCTTC. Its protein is CASSLEGAQYNEQFF.